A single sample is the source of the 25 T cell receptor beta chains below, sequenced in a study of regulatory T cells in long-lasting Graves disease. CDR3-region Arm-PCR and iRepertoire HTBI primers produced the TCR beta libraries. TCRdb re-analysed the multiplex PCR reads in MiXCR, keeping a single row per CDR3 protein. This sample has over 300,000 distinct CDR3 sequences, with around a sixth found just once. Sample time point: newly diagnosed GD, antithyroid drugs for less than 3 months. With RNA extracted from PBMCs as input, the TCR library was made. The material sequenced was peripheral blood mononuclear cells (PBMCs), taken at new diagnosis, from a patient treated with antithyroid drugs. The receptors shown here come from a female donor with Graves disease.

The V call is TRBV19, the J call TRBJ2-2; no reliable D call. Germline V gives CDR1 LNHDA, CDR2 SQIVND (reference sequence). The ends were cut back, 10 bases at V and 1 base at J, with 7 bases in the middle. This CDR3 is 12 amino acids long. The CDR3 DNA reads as TGTGCCATATACGGGAACACCGGGGAGCTGTTTTTT. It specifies CAIYGNTGELFF.

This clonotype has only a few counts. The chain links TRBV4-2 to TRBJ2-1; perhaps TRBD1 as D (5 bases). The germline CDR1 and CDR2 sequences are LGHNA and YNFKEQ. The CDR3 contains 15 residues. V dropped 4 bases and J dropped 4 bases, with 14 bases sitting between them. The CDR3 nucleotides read TGTGCCAGCAGCCCCCATCCGACAGTTTACAATGAGCAGTTCTTC. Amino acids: CASSPHPTVYNEQFF.

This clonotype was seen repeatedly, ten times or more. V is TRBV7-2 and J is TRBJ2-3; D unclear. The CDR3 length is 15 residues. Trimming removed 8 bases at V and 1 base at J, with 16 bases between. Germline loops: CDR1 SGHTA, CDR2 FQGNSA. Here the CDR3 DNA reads TGTGCCAGCCGAATCTTTGGCATGGGCACAGATACGCAGTATTTT. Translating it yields CASRIFGMGTDTQYF.

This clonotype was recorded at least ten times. In DNA, the CDR3 is TGTGCCAGCAGTGAACGAGGCGGGATAGCCAAAAACATTCAGTACTTC. The encoded protein is CASSERGGIAKNIQYF. This chain uses TRBV6-2 or TRBV6-3 with TRBJ2-4; tentatively, D is TRBD2 (6 bases). Germline V gives CDR1 MNHEY, CDR2 SVGEGT. There are 16 residues in the CDR3. The V gene lost 5 bases and the J gene lost 0 bases, with 14 bases spanning the gap.

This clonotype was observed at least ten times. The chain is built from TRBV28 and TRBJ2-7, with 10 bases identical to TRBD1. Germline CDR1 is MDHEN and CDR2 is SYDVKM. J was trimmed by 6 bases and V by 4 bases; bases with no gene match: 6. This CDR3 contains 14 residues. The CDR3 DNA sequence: TGTGCCAGCAGTTCCGCGGGACAGGGGACCGAGCAGTACTTC. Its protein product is CASSSAGQGTEQYF.

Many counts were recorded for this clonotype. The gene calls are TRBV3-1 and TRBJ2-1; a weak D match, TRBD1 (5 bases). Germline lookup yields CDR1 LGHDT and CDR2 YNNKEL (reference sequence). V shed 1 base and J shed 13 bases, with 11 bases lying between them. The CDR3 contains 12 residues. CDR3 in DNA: TGTGCCAGCAGCCAAGGCCCAGGGCCCCAGTTCTTC. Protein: CASSQGPGPQFF.

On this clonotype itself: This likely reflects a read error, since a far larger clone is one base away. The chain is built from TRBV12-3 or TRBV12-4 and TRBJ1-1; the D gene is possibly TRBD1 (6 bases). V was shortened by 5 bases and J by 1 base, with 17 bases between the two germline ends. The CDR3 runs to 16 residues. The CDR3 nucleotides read TGTGCCAGCAGTAACTCGGACAGAGCCGCGAACACTGAAGCTTTCTTT. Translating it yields CASSNSDRAANTEAFF.

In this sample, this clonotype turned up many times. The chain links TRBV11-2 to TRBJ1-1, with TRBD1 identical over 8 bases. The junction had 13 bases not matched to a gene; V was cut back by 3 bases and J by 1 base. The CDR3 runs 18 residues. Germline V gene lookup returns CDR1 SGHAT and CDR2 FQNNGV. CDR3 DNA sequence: TGTGCCAGCAGCTTCTCCGAAACCGGACAGGGACCGAACACTGAAGCTTTCTTT. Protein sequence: CASSFSETGQGPNTEAFF. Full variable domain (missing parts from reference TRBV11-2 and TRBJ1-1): EAGVAQSPRYKIIEKRQSVAFWCNPISGHATLYWYQQILGQGPKLLIQFQNNGVVDDSQLPKDRFSAERLKGVDSTLKIQPAKLEDSAVYLCASSFSETGQGPNTEAFFGQGTRLTVV.

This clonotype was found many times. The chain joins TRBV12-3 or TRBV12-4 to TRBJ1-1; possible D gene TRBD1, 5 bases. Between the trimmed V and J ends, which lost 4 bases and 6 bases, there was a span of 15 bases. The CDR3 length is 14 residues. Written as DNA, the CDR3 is TGTGCCAGCAGTTGGGAGGGGCGCTTCGCTGAAGCTTTCTTT. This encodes CASSWEGRFAEAFF.

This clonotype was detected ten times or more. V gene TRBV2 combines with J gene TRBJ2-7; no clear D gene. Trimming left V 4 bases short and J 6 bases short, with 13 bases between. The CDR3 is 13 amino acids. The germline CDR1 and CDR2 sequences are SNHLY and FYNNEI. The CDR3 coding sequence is TGTGCCAGCAGTGTGGCAGGAGTTTCCGAGCAGTACTTC. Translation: CASSVAGVSEQYF.

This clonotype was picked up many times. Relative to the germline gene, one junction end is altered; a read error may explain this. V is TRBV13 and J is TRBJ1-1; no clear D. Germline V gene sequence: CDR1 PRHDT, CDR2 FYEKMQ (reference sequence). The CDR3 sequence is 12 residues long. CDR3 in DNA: TGTGCCAGCAGCCTAGGAGATCTTGAAGCTTTCTTT. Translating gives CASSLGDLEAFF.

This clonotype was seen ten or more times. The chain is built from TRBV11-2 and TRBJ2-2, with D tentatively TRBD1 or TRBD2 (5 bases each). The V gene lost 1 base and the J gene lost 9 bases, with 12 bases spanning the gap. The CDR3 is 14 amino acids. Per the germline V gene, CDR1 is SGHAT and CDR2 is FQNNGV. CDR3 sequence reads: CASSLAGADRELFF. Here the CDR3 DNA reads TGTGCCAGCAGCTTAGCCGGGGCGGACCGGGAGCTGTTTTTT.

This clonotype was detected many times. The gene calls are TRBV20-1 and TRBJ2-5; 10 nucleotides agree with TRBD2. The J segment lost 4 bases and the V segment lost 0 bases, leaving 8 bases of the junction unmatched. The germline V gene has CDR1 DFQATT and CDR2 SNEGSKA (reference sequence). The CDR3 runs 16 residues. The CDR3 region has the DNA TGCAGTGCTAGAGATGGGCTAGCGGGAGTCACAGAGACCCAGTACTTC. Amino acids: CSARDGLAGVTETQYF.

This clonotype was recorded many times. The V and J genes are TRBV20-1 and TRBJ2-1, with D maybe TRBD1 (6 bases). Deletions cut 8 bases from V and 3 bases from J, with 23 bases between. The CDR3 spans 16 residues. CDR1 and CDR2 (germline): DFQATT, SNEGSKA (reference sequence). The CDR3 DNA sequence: TGCAGTCTATACCTTAGAAACAGGGACCACTACAATGAGCAGTTCTTC. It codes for CSLYLRNRDHYNEQFF.

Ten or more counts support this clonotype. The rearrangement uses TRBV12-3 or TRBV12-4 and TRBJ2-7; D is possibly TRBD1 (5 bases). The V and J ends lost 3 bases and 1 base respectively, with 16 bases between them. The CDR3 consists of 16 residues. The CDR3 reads CASSFDKGRPSYEQYF. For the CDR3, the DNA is TGTGCCAGCAGTTTCGACAAGGGGCGGCCGTCCTACGAGCAGTACTTC.

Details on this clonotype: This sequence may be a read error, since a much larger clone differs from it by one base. CDR3 residues: CASSPRGEYQGTQYF. For the CDR3, the DNA is TGTGCCAGCAGCCCCAGGGGGGAGTACCAAGGGACCCAGTACTTC. The chain uses TRBV7-9 and TRBJ2-1, with D possibly matching TRBD1 (7 bases). Judging by the DNA end, TRBJ2-5 fits better; the J call may be wrong. This CDR3 contains 15 residues. The V gene's germline CDR1 is SEHNR and CDR2 FQNEAQ (reference sequence).

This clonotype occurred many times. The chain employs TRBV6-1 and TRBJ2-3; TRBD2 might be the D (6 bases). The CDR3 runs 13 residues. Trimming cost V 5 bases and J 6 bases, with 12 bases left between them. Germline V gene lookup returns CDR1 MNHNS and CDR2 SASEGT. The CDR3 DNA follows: TGTGCCAGCAGTCACGCCACTAGCGATACGCAGTATTTT. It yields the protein CASSHATSDTQYF.

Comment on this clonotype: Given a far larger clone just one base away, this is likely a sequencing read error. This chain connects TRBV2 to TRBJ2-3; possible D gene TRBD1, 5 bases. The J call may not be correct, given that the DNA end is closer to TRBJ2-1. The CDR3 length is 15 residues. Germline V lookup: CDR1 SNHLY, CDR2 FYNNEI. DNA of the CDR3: TGTGCCAGCAGTGGACGGCAGCGCCCGACAGAGACCCAGTTCTTC. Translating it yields CASSGRQRPTETQFF.

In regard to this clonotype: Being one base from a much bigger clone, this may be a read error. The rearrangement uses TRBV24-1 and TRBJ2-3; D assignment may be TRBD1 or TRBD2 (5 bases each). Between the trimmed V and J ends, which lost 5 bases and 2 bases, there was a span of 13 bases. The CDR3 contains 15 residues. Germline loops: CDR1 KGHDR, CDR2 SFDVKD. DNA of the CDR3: TGTGCCACCAGTGTCAAGGGGACCTACACAGATACGCAGTATTTT. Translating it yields CATSVKGTYTDTQYF.

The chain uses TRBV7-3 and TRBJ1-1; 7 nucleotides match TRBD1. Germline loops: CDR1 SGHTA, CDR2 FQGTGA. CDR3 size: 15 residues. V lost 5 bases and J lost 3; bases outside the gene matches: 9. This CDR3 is CASSPQQGRDTEAFF. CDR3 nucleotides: TGTGCCAGCAGCCCCCAACAGGGGAGGGACACTGAAGCTTTCTTT.

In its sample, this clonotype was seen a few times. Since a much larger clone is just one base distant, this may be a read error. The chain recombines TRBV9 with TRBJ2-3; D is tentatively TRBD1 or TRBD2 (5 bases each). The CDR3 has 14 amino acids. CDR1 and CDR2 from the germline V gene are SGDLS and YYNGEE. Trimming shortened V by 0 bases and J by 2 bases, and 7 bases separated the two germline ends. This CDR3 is CASSVAGPTDTQYF. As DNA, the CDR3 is TGTGCCAGCAGCGTAGCGGGACCCACAGATACGCAGTATTTT.

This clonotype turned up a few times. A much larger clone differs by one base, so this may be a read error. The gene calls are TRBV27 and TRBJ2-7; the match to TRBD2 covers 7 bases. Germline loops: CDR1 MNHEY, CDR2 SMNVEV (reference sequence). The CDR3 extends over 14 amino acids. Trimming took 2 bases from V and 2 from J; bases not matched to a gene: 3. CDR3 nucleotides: TGTGCCAGCAGTTTAATGGCGGGAGCCTACGAGCAGTACTTC. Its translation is CASSLMAGAYEQYF.

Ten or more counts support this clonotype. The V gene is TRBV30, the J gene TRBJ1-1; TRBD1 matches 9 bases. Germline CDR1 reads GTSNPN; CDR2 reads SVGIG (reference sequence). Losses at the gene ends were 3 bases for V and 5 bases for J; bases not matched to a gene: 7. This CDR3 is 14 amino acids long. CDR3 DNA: TGTGCCTGGAGCTACAGGGGGCGGGGGACTGAAGCTTTCTTT. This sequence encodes CAWSYRGRGTEAFF.

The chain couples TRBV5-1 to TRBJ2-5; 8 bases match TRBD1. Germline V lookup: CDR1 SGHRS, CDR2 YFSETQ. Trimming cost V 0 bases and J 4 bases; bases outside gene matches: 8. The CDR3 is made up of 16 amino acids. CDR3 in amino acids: CASSLGQGMAPETQYF. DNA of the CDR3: TGCGCCAGCAGCTTGGGACAGGGGATGGCCCCAGAGACCCAGTACTTC.

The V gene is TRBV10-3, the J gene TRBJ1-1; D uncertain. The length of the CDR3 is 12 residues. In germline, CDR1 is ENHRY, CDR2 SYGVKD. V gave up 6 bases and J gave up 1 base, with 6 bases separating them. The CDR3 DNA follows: TGTGCCATCAGCCTTCAGAACACTGAAGCTTTCTTT. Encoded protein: CAISLQNTEAFF.